The 17 T cell receptor beta chains reported below all come from one sample, sequenced in a study of shared clonotypes between healthy human individuals. The naive CD8 subset, CD45RO-negative cells positively selected for CCR7, excluded terminally differentiated effector memory CD45RA+ cells. Measured with immunoSEQ multiplex PCR; TCRdb has only the in-frame clones, and not every one. The table lists roughly 590,000 clones, around 95% of them singletons. Sample: naive CD8+ T cells sorted from blood. Receptor source: a woman in her thirties in good health.

This chain links TRBV7-7 with TRBJ2-2, with 9 nucleotides matching TRBD1. The V gene end was trimmed by 5 bases and the J gene end by 7 bases; junction bases not matched to a gene: 11. CDR3 length equals 16 residues. The germline gives CDR1 SSHAT, CDR2 FNYEAQ (reference sequence). Here the CDR3 DNA reads TGTGCCAGCAGCGGCGGTCGGACAGGGGAAGGCGGGGAGCTGTTTTTT. This sequence encodes CASSGGRTGEGGELFF.

This sequence joins TRBV11-2 and TRBJ1-1; the match to TRBD1 covers 8 bases. With V trimmed by 6 bases and J by 5 bases, 8 bases remained unmatched. Germline CDR1 reads SGHAT; CDR2 reads FQNNGV. This CDR3 comprises 14 residues. The CDR3 DNA is TGTGCCAGCAGAATGACAGGGGCGCGGACTGAAGCTTTCTTT. Protein: CASRMTGARTEAFF.

The V gene is TRBV6-1, the J gene TRBJ1-1; no firm D call. Between the trimmed V and J ends, which lost 4 bases and 5 bases, there was a span of 11 bases. The CDR3 has 13 residues. Germline V lookup: CDR1 MNHNS, CDR2 SASEGT. The CDR3 protein is CASSVGVPTEAFF. As DNA, the CDR3 is TGTGCCAGCAGTGTAGGTGTTCCAACTGAAGCTTTCTTT.

Comment on this clone: Different DNA sequences within this sample yield the same CDR3. The V and J genes are TRBV27 and TRBJ2-7; D gene unclear. CDR1 is MNHEY and CDR2 is SMNVEV in the germline V gene (reference sequence). The CDR3 loop spans 13 amino acids. V shed 3 bases and J shed 2 bases, with 8 bases lying between them. The CDR3 nucleotides are TGTGCCAGCAGTTTCGGTAGTGCCTACGAGCAGTACTTC. Its protein is CASSFGSAYEQYF.

This chain connects TRBV19 to TRBJ2-1, with 13 bases lining up with TRBD2. The germline V gene has CDR1 LNHDA and CDR2 SQIVND (reference sequence). Unmatched junction bases numbered 10, after V lost 5 bases and J lost 9 bases. The CDR3 spans 16 residues. This CDR3 reads CASSLLLAGGRSEQFF. CDR3 bases: TGTGCCAGTAGTCTTCTACTAGCGGGAGGGCGGAGTGAGCAGTTCTTC.

V usage is TRBV4-2 and J usage is TRBJ2-5; no clear D. The DNA end is more similar to TRBJ2-7, so the J call may be wrong. The CDR3 covers 14 residues. Looked up from germline, CDR1 is LGHNA and CDR2 is YNFKEQ. The CDR3 region has the DNA TGTGCCAGCAGCCAAGAGGCTGGTAGCCCCGAGCAGTACTTC. Its protein product is CASSQEAGSPEQYF.

The CDR3: CASRETTAGAEDEKLFF. The CDR3 region has the DNA TGCGCCAGCCGCGAAACCACAGCCGGGGCGGAGGATGAAAAACTGTTTTTT. The chain employs TRBV5-1 and TRBJ1-4, with D maybe TRBD1 (5 bases). V was cut by 7 bases and J by 6 bases, with 25 bases left in between. Germline V CDR1 and CDR2: SGHRS, YFSETQ. CDR3 length equals 17 residues. Full variable domain (outside the CDR3, taken from reference TRBV5-1 and TRBJ1-4): KAGVTQTPRYLIKTRGQQVTLSCSPISGHRSVSWYQQTPGQGLQFLFEYFSETQRNKGNFPGRFSGRQFSNSRSEMNVSTLELGDSALYLCASRETTAGAEDEKLFFGSGTQLSVL.

The rearrangement joins TRBV6-5 to TRBJ2-1, with TRBD1 matching over 9 bases. The CDR3 loop spans 14 amino acids. After removal of 5 bases from V and 7 bases from J, the junction contained 6 bases not matched to a gene. Germline-derived CDR1 and CDR2 are MNHEY and SVGAGI. CDR3 bases: TGTGCCAGCAGTACAGGGGGCGCAGGTAATGAGCAGTTCTTC. Translating gives CASSTGGAGNEQFF.

The V call is TRBV27, the J call TRBJ1-2, with no clear D. The CDR3 covers 16 residues. In germline, CDR1 is MNHEY, CDR2 SMNVEV (reference sequence). The V and J ends lost 3 bases and 1 base respectively, with 15 bases between them. For the CDR3, the DNA is TGTGCCAGCAGTTTCTCCAGCACCCATTTTAACTATGGCTACACCTTC. Its protein is CASSFSSTHFNYGYTF.

Notes on this clone: This sample includes further DNA sequences coding for the same CDR3. The CDR3 coding sequence is TGTGCCAGCAGTTACCGAGGCAATGAGCAGTTCTTC. Residues: CASSYRGNEQFF. The gene calls are TRBV6-5 and TRBJ2-1; D is unresolved. The CDR3 totals 12 residues. Trimming took 2 bases from V and 6 from J, leaving 5 bases between them. The germline CDR1 and CDR2 sequences are MNHEY and SVGAGI.

The chain recombines TRBV2 with TRBJ2-3; TRBD2 matches at 12 bases. V was pared by 2 bases and J by 5 bases, with 5 bases of the junction left unmatched. Looked up from germline, CDR1 is SNHLY and CDR2 is FYNNEI. This CDR3 is 16 amino acids long. Here the CDR3 reads CASSESVGLAGDTQYF. The CDR3 nucleotides are TGTGCCAGCAGTGAAAGCGTGGGACTAGCGGGAGATACGCAGTATTTT.

The rearrangement joins TRBV6-6 to TRBJ1-5; D is possibly TRBD1 (5 bases). The CDR3 consists of 14 residues. Trimming took off 5 bases at V and 8 bases at J, with 16 bases between the two ends. Germline values: CDR1 MNHNY, CDR2 SVGAGI (reference sequence). The CDR3 reads CASSTTGGSEPQHF. DNA of the CDR3: TGTGCCAGCAGTACTACGGGGGGAAGTGAGCCCCAGCATTTT.

V usage is TRBV19 and J usage is TRBJ2-2; D perhaps matches TRBD1 (5 bases). Germline CDR1 reads LNHDA; CDR2 reads SQIVND (reference sequence). V lost 7 bases, J lost 1 base, and 10 bases lay in between. This CDR3 spans 14 amino acids. As DNA, the CDR3 is TGTGCCAGTATACGGCAGGGGAACACCGGGGAGCTGTTTTTT. Residues: CASIRQGNTGELFF.

The V gene is TRBV4-2, the J gene TRBJ2-2, with 10 nucleotides matching TRBD1. Per the germline V gene, CDR1 is LGHNA and CDR2 is YNFKEQ. The V gene end was trimmed by 0 bases and the J gene end by 5 bases; junction bases not matched to a gene: 9. This CDR3 region has 18 residues. The DNA for the CDR3 is TGTGCCAGCAGCCAAGACCGGGACAGGGGTCTGCGGACCGGGGAGCTGTTTTTT. This translates into CASSQDRDRGLRTGELFF.

In its sample, this clone was seen once. The chain recombines TRBV7-6 with TRBJ2-1; TRBD2 matches at 10 bases. J was trimmed by 14 bases and V by 8 bases; bases with no gene match: 12. The CDR3 totals 13 residues. Germline lookup yields CDR1 SGHVS and CDR2 FNYEAQ. In DNA form, the CDR3 reads TGTGCCAGCTCCCCCAGCGGGAGGGCCCTGGAGTTCTTC. This sequence encodes CASSPSGRALEFF.

The genes are TRBV13 and TRBJ2-7; D is possibly TRBD1 or TRBD2 (6 bases each). Germline CDR1 and CDR2: PRHDT and FYEKMQ (reference sequence). V was cut by 1 base and J by 4 bases, with 11 bases left in between. CDR3 length: 14 residues. The CDR3 is CASSLAGADYEQYF. The CDR3 region has the DNA TGTGCCAGCAGCTTAGCGGGGGCGGATTACGAGCAGTACTTC. Supplemented by reference TRBV13 and TRBJ2-7, the full variable domain reads AAGVIQSPRHLIKEKRETATLKCYPIPRHDTVYWYQQGPGQDPQFLISFYEKMQSDKGSIPDRFSAQQFSDYHSELNMSSLELGDSALYFCASSLAGADYEQYFGPGTRLTVT.

The V gene is TRBV28, the J gene TRBJ1-3; D uncertain. The CDR3 loop spans 15 amino acids. The germline V and J ends were trimmed by 3 bases and 0 bases, with 9 bases remaining between them. Germline V gene sequence: CDR1 MDHEN, CDR2 SYDVKM. CDR3 loop: CASSFGGISGNTIYF. The CDR3 DNA reads as TGTGCCAGCAGTTTTGGAGGGATCTCTGGAAACACCATATATTTT.